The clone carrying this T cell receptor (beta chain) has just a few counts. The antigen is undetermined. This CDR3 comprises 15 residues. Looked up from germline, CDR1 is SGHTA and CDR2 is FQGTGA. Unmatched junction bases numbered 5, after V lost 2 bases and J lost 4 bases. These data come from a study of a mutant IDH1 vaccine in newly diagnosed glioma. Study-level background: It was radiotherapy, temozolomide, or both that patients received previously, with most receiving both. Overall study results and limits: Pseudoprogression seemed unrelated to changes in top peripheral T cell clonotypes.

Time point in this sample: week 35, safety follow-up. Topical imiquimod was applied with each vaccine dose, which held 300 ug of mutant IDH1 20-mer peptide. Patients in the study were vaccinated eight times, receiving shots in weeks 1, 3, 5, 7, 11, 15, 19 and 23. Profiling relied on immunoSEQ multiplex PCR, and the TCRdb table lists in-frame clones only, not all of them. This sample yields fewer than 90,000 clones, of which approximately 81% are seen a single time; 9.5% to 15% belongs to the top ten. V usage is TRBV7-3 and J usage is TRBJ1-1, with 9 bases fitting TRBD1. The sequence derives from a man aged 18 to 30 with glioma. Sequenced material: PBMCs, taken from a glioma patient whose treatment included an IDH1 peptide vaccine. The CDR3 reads CASSLGDRDVTEAFF. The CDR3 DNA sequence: TGTGCCAGCAGCTTAGGGGACAGGGACGTCACTGAAGCTTTCTTT.